This T cell receptor (beta chain) came from a study of CD8+ T cells in alopecia areata. The length of the CDR3 is 12 residues. Trimming left V 2 bases short and J 7 bases short, with 9 bases between. Germline V gives CDR1 GTSNPN, CDR2 SVGIG (reference sequence). RNA was isolated and reverse transcribed to cDNA, the sequencing template. Generated by immunoSEQ multiplex PCR, the TCRdb table keeps only in-frame clones and is missing some. The data show about 97,000 clones, 41% seen once. This receptor was taken from a human donor with alopecia areata. The rearrangement joins TRBV30 to TRBJ2-1; D remains unclear. The sequenced sample consisted of CD4+ T cells sorted from blood. The CDR3 DNA is TGTGCCTGGAGTCGACTTAGGAATGAGCAGTTCTTC. The encoded protein is CAWSRLRNEQFF. The variable domain in full, with the rest retrieved from reference TRBV30 and TRBJ2-1, is SQTIHQWPATLVQPVGSPLSLECTVEGTSNPNLYWYRQAAGRGLQLLFYSVGIGQISSEVPQNLSASRPQDRQFILSSKKLLLSDSGFYLCAWSRLRNEQFFGPGTRLTVL.